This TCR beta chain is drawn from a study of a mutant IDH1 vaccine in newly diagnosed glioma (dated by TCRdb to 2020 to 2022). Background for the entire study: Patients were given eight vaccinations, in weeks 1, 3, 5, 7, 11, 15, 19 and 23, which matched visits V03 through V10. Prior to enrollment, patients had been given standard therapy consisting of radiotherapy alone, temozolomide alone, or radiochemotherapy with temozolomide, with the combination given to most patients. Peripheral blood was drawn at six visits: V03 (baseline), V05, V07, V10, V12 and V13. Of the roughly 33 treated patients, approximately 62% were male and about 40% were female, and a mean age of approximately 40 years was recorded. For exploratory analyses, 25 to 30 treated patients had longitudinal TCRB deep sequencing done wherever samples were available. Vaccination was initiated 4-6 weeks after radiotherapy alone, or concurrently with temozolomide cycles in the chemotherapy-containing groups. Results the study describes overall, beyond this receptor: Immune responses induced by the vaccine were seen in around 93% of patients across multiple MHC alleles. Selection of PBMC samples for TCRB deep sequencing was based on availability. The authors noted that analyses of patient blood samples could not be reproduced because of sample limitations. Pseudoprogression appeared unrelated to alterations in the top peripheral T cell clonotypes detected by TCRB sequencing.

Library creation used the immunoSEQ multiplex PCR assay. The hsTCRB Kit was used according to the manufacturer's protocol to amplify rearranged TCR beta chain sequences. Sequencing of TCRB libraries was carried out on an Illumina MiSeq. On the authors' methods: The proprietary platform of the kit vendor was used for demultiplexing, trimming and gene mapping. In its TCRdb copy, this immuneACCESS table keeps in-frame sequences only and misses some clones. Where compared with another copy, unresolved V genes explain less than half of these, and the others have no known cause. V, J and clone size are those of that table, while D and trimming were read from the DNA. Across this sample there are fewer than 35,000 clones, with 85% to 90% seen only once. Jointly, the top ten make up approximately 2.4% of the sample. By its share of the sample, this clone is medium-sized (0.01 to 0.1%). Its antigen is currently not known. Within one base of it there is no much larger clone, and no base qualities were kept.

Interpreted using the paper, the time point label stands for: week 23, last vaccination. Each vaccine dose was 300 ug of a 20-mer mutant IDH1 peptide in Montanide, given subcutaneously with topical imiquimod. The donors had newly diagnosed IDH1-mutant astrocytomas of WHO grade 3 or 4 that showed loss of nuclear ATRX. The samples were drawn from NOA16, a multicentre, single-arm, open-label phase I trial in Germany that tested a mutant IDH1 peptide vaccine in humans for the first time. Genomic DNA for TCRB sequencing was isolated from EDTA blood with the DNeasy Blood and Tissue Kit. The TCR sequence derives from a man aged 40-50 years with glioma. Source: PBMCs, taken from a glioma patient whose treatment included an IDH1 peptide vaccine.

The base sequence is TGTGCTAGTGGTTGCATAAACAGGGGTGATGGAAACACCATATATTTT. It specifies CASGCINRGDGNTIYF. The sequence is built from TRBV12-5 and TRBJ1-3, with TRBD1 identical over 7 junction bases. CDR1 and CDR2 were assigned from the germline V gene as LGHNT and FRNRAP. V lost 4 bases and J lost 3 bases, and the count of bases not matched to a germline gene is 9. Reading from cysteine to phenylalanine, the CDR3 counts 16 amino acids. Only the CDR3 part of the read is kept: 48 bases, read in frame from the first base.